Below are 24 T cell receptor beta chains sequenced from a single sample in a study of Ad26.COV2.S vaccination and SARS-CoV-2 variants. TCRdb's copy holds only in-frame clones and misses some; the assay was immunoSEQ multiplex PCR. The sample has around 450,000 clones, roughly 88% seen once; the top ten hold around 4.2%. The treatment is: some 19 received Ad26.COV2.S at low or high dose, single or two shots; about 5 received placebo; per-sample allocation not given. Sampling was done on day 63 after the first vaccine or placebo injection. Specimen: peripheral blood, collected in a trial of Ad26.COV2.S vaccine versus placebo. The receptor source for this set is a person aged 18-60 years who received the Ad26.COV2.S COVID-19 vaccine or a placebo.

The J gene is TRBJ1-5, the V gene TRBV4-1, with D uncertain. Per the germline V gene, CDR1 is MGHRA and CDR2 is YSYEKL. V was trimmed by 5 bases and J by 2 bases, leaving 10 bases between them. This CDR3 contains 14 residues. The CDR3 loop is CASSAPGRNQPQHF. CDR3 nucleotides: TGCGCCAGCAGCGCCCCGGGCCGCAATCAGCCCCAGCATTTT.

The chain links TRBV5-1 to TRBJ2-2; 7 nucleotides align to TRBD1. Trimming at V came to 0 bases and at J to 3 bases, leaving 5 bases not matched to a gene. Germline values: CDR1 SGHRS, CDR2 YFSETQ. The CDR3 spans 16 residues. CDR3: CASSLDATGDTGELFF. In DNA, the CDR3 is TGCGCCAGCAGCTTGGATGCAACAGGGGACACCGGGGAGCTGTTTTTT. The full variable domain, rest sourced from reference TRBV5-1 and TRBJ2-2, is KAGVTQTPRYLIKTRGQQVTLSCSPISGHRSVSWYQQTPGQGLQFLFEYFSETQRNKGNFPGRFSGRQFSNSRSEMNVSTLELGDSALYLCASSLDATGDTGELFFGEGSRLTVL.

V usage is TRBV28 and J usage is TRBJ2-5; D possibly corresponds to TRBD2 (6 bases). V was cut by 3 bases and J by 1 base, with 12 bases left in between. The CDR3 length is 15 residues. Germline V gene sequence: CDR1 MDHEN, CDR2 SYDVKM. The CDR3 DNA sequence: TGTGCCAGCAGTTTTGGGGGGACGGGCCAAGAGACCCAGTACTTC. This sequence encodes CASSFGGTGQETQYF.

This chain connects TRBV7-3 to TRBJ2-5; 10 positions agree with TRBD2. Germline V gives CDR1 SGHTA, CDR2 FQGTGA. This CDR3 comprises 15 residues. V was pared by 4 bases and J by 5 bases, with 7 bases of the junction left unmatched. CDR3 region: CASSSSSGRGETQYF. CDR3 nucleotides: TGTGCCAGCAGCTCCTCTAGCGGGAGAGGGGAGACCCAGTACTTC.

V and J are TRBV7-9 and TRBJ1-2; D gene ambiguous. The CDR3 consists of 14 residues. Germline V gene sequence: CDR1 SEHNR, CDR2 FQNEAQ (reference sequence). Deletions cut 1 base from V and 1 base from J, with 7 bases between. CDR3 protein: CASSLEVLNYGYTF. The CDR3 DNA reads TGTGCCAGCAGCTTAGAGGTCCTTAACTATGGCTACACCTTC. Using reference TRBV7-9 and TRBJ1-2 for the parts outside the CDR3, the full variable domain is DTGVSQNPRHKITKRGQNVTFRCDPISEHNRLYWYRQTLGQGPEFLTYFQNEAQLEKSRLLSDRFSAERPKGSFSTLEIQRTEQGDSAMYLCASSLEVLNYGYTFGSGTRLTVV.

This chain connects TRBV27 to TRBJ2-2; D gene uncertain. The CDR3 has 17 amino acids. The germline V gene has CDR1 MNHEY and CDR2 SMNVEV (reference sequence). Trimming took off 2 bases at V and 0 bases at J, with 13 bases between the two ends. In DNA form, the CDR3 reads TGTGCCAGCAGTTTAATACCGGAAAACGCGAACACCGGGGAGCTGTTTTTT. Protein product: CASSLIPENANTGELFF.

The chain employs TRBV9 and TRBJ2-7; TRBD2 is a possible D gene (6 bases). CDR1 is SGDLS, CDR2 YYNGEE, per germline. This CDR3 is built from 16 residues. V lost 0 bases, J lost 0 bases, and 13 bases lay in between. The CDR3 protein is CASSVARDGSSYEQYF. The CDR3 nucleotides read TGTGCCAGCAGCGTAGCTAGGGACGGGAGCTCCTACGAGCAGTACTTC.

This chain links TRBV27 with TRBJ2-2; D is undetermined. Germline values: CDR1 MNHEY, CDR2 SMNVEV (reference sequence). The V end lost 1 base, the J end lost 2 bases, and 5 bases lay between the germline ends. This CDR3 is 14 amino acids long. CDR3 sequence (DNA): TGTGCCAGCAGTTTATGGTTTAACACCGGGGAGCTGTTTTTT. Translating it yields CASSLWFNTGELFF.

The chain has TRBV7-6 and TRBJ2-7; D is tentatively TRBD1 or TRBD2 (5 bases each). This CDR3 is built from 12 residues. CDR1 is SGHVS and CDR2 is FNYEAQ in the germline V gene. V lost 4 bases to trimming and J lost 4 bases, with 8 bases between them. The CDR3 DNA is TGTGCCAGCAGCTGGGACGGGTACGAGCAGTACTTC. Its protein product is CASSWDGYEQYF.

The chain uses TRBV10-2 and TRBJ2-2, with D maybe TRBD1 (7 bases). Trimming pared 7 bases from V and 4 bases from J, leaving 13 bases between. Germline V CDR1 and CDR2: WSHSY, SAAADI. The CDR3 totals 14 residues. The CDR3 loop is CASIDREVTGELFF. Written as DNA, the CDR3 is TGCGCCAGCATAGACAGGGAGGTCACCGGGGAGCTGTTTTTT.

The chain couples TRBV20-1 to TRBJ1-2, with D perhaps matching TRBD1 (5 bases). Germline assignment: CDR1 DFQATT and CDR2 SNEGSKA (reference sequence). There are 11 residues in the CDR3. The V end was cut by 3 bases, the J end by 9 bases, with 11 bases between. The CDR3 loop is CSASVRDRYTF. The CDR3 bases are TGCAGTGCTAGTGTGCGGGACCGCTACACCTTC.

The chain recombines TRBV29-1 with TRBJ1-2, with a possible D match to TRBD1 (5 bases). This CDR3 contains 11 residues. V lost 3 bases to trimming and J lost 8 bases, with 10 bases between them. In germline, CDR1 is SQVTM, CDR2 ANQGSEA. The CDR3, as DNA: TGCAGCGTTGAGGGGGAGAGCGGCTACACCTTC. Translated, it gives CSVEGESGYTF.

The rearrangement joins TRBV19 to TRBJ2-2; 9 positions agree with TRBD1. Trimming took 4 bases from V and 6 from J; bases not matched to a gene: 12. Germline V gene data show CDR1 as LNHDA and CDR2 as SQIVND (reference sequence). The CDR3 has 17 amino acids. The CDR3 DNA reads TGTGCCAGTAGTAACTATCTCCGGGACAGGGTGGCCGGGGAGCTGTTTTTT. It translates to CASSNYLRDRVAGELFF.

This chain uses TRBV4-1 with TRBJ1-1, with D possibly being TRBD1 (5 bases). This CDR3 contains 14 residues. Germline V gives CDR1 MGHRA, CDR2 YSYEKL. Trimming took off 3 bases at V and 1 base at J, with 9 bases between the two ends. The chain's CDR3 is CASSHGTANTEAFF. CDR3 nucleotide sequence: TGCGCCAGCAGCCATGGGACGGCGAACACTGAAGCTTTCTTT.

The table lists this clone with a count of one. This rearrangement joins TRBV28 to TRBJ2-7; D call uncertain. CDR1 MDHEN and CDR2 SYDVKM come from the germline V gene. This CDR3 is built from 14 residues. V gave up 6 bases and J gave up 4 bases, with 16 bases separating them. The CDR3 loop is CASSPVGVKYEQYF. The CDR3 DNA follows: TGTGCCAGCAGCCCAGTTGGGGTTAAATACGAGCAGTACTTC.

The chain combines TRBV18 with TRBJ2-7; possibly TRBD1 for D (6 bases). V lost 4 bases to trimming and J lost 3 bases, with 13 bases between them. Looked up from germline, CDR1 is KGHSH and CDR2 is LQKENI. The CDR3 is 14 amino acids. This CDR3 is CASSLGPGDYEQYF. The CDR3 bases are TGTGCCAGCTCACTCGGACCAGGGGACTACGAGCAGTACTTC.

The CDR3 spells CASSQTGNSYEQYF. For the CDR3, the DNA is TGTGCCAGCAGCCAAACAGGTAACTCCTACGAGCAGTACTTC. This rearrangement joins TRBV3-1 (or the pseudogene TRBV3-2) to TRBJ2-7; tentative D call: TRBD1 (5 bases). The V end lost 2 bases, the J end lost 0 bases, and 8 bases lay between the germline ends. Looked up from germline, CDR1 is LGHDT and CDR2 is YNNKEL (reference sequence). This CDR3 comprises 14 residues.

J is TRBJ1-1 and V is TRBV28; tentative D call: TRBD1 (5 bases). This CDR3 is 12 amino acids long. Germline CDR1 reads MDHEN; CDR2 reads SYDVKM. V lost 6 bases, J lost 7 bases, and 12 bases lay in between. Written as DNA, the CDR3 is TGTGCCAGCAGCAGGGACTTATATGAAGCTTTCTTT. This codes for CASSRDLYEAFF. The full variable domain, in which reference TRBV28 and TRBJ1-1 provide the parts outside the CDR3, is DVKVTQSSRYLVKRTGEKVFLECVQDMDHENMFWYRQDPGLGLRLIYFSYDVKMKEKGDIPEGYSVSREKKERFSLILESASTNQTSMYLCASSRDLYEAFFGQGTRLTVV.

The V call is TRBV24-1, the J call TRBJ2-1, with 8 positions matching TRBD1. V was pared by 5 bases and J by 6 bases, with 8 bases of the junction left unmatched. CDR3 length: 15 amino acids. Germline V gives CDR1 KGHDR, CDR2 SFDVKD. DNA of the CDR3: TGTGCCACCAGTGTTGCGGGACAGGCCTTCAATGAGCAGTTCTTC. Translation gives CATSVAGQAFNEQFF.

The rearrangement joins TRBV7-9 to TRBJ2-3; TRBD2 matches at 10 bases. The germline V gene has CDR1 SEHNR and CDR2 FQNEAQ (reference sequence). The CDR3 totals 17 residues. J lost 2 bases, V lost 4 bases, and 9 bases had no gene match. The CDR3 region is CASSSPATSGHTDTQYF. For the CDR3, the DNA is TGTGCCAGCAGCTCCCCCGCGACTAGCGGGCACACAGATACGCAGTATTTT.

This clone has a handful of counts. The chain links TRBV27 to TRBJ1-1, with 9 bases lining up with TRBD1. Germline V CDR1 and CDR2: MNHEY, SMNVEV (reference sequence). There are 16 residues in the CDR3. Trimming took 6 bases from V and 1 from J; bases not matched to a gene: 9. CDR3 nucleotide sequence: TGTGCCAGCAGACATCCGGGACAGGGTCCGAACACTGAAGCTTTCTTT. Translation gives CASRHPGQGPNTEAFF.

This clone was observed a single time. The chain links TRBV25-1 to TRBJ1-5, with D possibly matching TRBD1 (6 bases). The CDR3 extends over 13 amino acids. Trimming cost V 4 bases and J 6 bases, with 10 bases left between them. The germline V gene encodes CDR1 MGHDK and CDR2 SYGVNS. The CDR3 is CASSGGAAQPQHF. CDR3 nucleotide sequence: TGTGCCAGCAGTGGGGGGGCAGCTCAGCCCCAGCATTTT.

This chain links TRBV5-1 with TRBJ2-5; 7 positions agree with TRBD1. The CDR3 length is 16 residues. Germline lookup yields CDR1 SGHRS and CDR2 YFSETQ. J was trimmed by 2 bases and V by 4 bases; bases with no gene match: 11. The CDR3 region is CASSPQGTQRQETQYF. The CDR3 DNA follows: TGCGCCAGCAGCCCACAGGGGACACAGAGGCAAGAGACCCAGTACTTC.

This chain links TRBV7-3 with TRBJ1-1; 7 bases align to TRBD1. V shed 2 bases and J 7 bases; nucleotides not matched to a gene: 10. The CDR3 has 15 amino acids. The germline CDR1 and CDR2 sequences are SGHTA and FQGTGA. In nucleotides, the CDR3 is TGTGCCAGCAGCTTATACCCCGACAGGGACGGTGAAGCTTTCTTT. This encodes CASSLYPDRDGEAFF.